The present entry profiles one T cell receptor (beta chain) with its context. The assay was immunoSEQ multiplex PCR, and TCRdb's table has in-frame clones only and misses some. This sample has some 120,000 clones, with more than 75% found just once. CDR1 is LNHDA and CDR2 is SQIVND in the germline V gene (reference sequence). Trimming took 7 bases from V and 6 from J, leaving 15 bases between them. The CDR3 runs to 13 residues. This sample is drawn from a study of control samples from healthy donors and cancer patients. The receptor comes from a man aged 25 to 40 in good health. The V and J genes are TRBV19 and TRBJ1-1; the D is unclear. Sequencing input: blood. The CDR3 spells CASIDLGQAEAFF. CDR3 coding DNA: TGTGCCAGTATCGATCTCGGGCAGGCTGAAGCTTTCTTT.